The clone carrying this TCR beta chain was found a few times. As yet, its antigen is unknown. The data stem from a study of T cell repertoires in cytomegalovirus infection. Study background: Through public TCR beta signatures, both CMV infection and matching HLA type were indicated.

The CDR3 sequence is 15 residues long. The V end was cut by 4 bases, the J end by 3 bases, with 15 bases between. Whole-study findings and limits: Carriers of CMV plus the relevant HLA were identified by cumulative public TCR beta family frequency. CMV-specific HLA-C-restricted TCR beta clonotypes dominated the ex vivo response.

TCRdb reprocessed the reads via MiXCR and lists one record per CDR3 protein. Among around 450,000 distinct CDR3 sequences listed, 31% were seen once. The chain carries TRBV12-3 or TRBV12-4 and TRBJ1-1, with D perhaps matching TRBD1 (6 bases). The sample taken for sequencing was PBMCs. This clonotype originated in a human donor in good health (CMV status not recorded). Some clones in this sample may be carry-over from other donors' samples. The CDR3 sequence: CASSSQGTGYTEAFF. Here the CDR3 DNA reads TGTGCCAGCAGTTCCCAGGGGACGGGGTACACTGAAGCTTTCTTT.